This T cell receptor beta chain was retrieved from a study of T cell responses to AZD1222 COVID-19 vaccine. As for this clone: Its matching antigen is unknown.

Study-wide results and caveats: Within unmutated variant regions lay the reported targets of nearly half of spike-specific TCRs. Baseline testing showed seropositivity in only 6 or 7 AZD1222 recipients. Scientists sampled the repertoires only once the peak T cell response had passed.

The CDR3 consists of 16 residues. Looked up from germline, CDR1 is SNHLY and CDR2 is FYNNEI. The V segment lost 6 bases and the J segment 7 bases; nucleotides outside the gene matches: 11. Only in-frame clones appear in the TCRdb table, and some are missing; sequencing was by immunoSEQ multiplex PCR. Of roughly 120,000 clones listed, 92% are singletons. The clonotype originates from an adult in good health. The material was peripheral blood, obtained on day 0 of AZD1222 vaccination. The chain carries TRBV2 and TRBJ2-1; 11 nucleotides line up with TRBD2. DNA for the CDR3: TGTGCCAGCAGGTATTCTAGCGGGAGGATCGTAAATGAGCAGTTCTTC. This encodes CASRYSSGRIVNEQFF.